A single sample is the source of the 30 T cell receptor beta chains below, sequenced in a study of T cell responses to AZD1222 COVID-19 vaccine. Clones were sequenced by immunoSEQ multiplex PCR, and TCRdb holds only the in-frame ones, with some missing. The data hold approximately 90,000 clones, with approximately 88% observed a single time. The sequences come from peripheral blood, collected on day 0 of AZD1222 vaccination. Source of these receptors: an adult in good health.

The chain couples TRBV27 to TRBJ1-1; D is unclear. Deletions cut 0 bases from V and 0 bases from J, with 8 bases between. Germline V CDR1 and CDR2: MNHEY, SMNVEV (reference sequence). The CDR3 spans 15 residues. CDR3 bases: TGTGCCAGCAGTTTATCGGCAGGAATGAACACTGAAGCTTTCTTT. This encodes CASSLSAGMNTEAFF.

The V and J genes are TRBV5-1 and TRBJ1-1; TRBD1 agrees at 10 bases. The CDR3 is 16 residues long. Per the germline V gene, CDR1 is SGHRS and CDR2 is YFSETQ. Germline trimming cut 1 base from V and 5 bases from J; bases unmatched to any gene: 8. The CDR3 sequence is CASSLWDRGRDTEAFF. CDR3 nucleotide sequence: TGCGCCAGCAGCTTGTGGGACAGGGGCAGGGATACTGAAGCTTTCTTT.

In this sample, this clone turned up once. The chain is built from TRBV11-2 and TRBJ2-2, with D perhaps TRBD1 or TRBD2 (5 bases each). CDR3 length: 12 residues. Germline V gives CDR1 SGHAT, CDR2 FQNNGV. V was cut by 6 bases and J by 8 bases, with 10 bases left in between. This chain's CDR3 is CASRGRGGELFF. The CDR3 DNA sequence: TGTGCCAGCAGGGGACGTGGGGGGGAGCTGTTTTTT.

The gene calls are TRBV11-1 and TRBJ2-7; unclear D gene. CDR1 is SGHAT, CDR2 FQDESV, per germline (reference sequence). The CDR3 loop spans 14 amino acids. V was pared by 3 bases and J by 5 bases, with 14 bases between. This chain's CDR3 is CASSFPHLSHEQYF. As DNA, the CDR3 is TGTGCCAGCAGCTTTCCGCACCTAAGTCACGAGCAGTACTTC.

This clone is a singleton in its sample. The rearrangement links TRBV5-6 to TRBJ2-5; D remains ambiguous. CDR3 size: 14 residues. Germline CDR1 is SGHDT and CDR2 is YYEEEE. V lost 0 bases and J 0 bases, leaving 6 bases between the germline ends. In DNA form, the CDR3 reads TGTGCCAGCAGCTTGGTGGGGTACCAAGAGACCCAGTACTTC. It codes for CASSLVGYQETQYF. Full variable domain (rest looked up from reference TRBV5-6 and TRBJ2-5): DAGVTQSPTHLIKTRGQQVTLRCSPKSGHDTVSWYQQALGQGPQFIFQYYEEEERQRGNFPDRFSGHQFPNYSSELNVNALLLGDSALYLCASSLVGYQETQYFGPGTRLLVL.

The chain uses TRBV5-1 and TRBJ1-1; D unresolved. The V and J ends lost 0 bases and 3 bases respectively, with 6 bases between them. CDR3 length: 13 residues. Germline V gives CDR1 SGHRS, CDR2 YFSETQ. The CDR3 coding sequence is TGCGCCAGCAGCTTGGTGGAGTACACTGAAGCTTTCTTT. It codes for CASSLVEYTEAFF.

The rearrangement uses TRBV5-4 and TRBJ1-3; no definite D call. From germline, CDR1 is SGHNT and CDR2 YYREEE (reference sequence). Between the trimmed V and J ends, which lost 4 bases and 4 bases, there was a span of 18 bases. The CDR3 has 16 residues. CDR3 sequence reads: CASSKLEVPPGNTIYF. DNA of the CDR3: TGTGCCAGCAGCAAGCTAGAGGTCCCACCCGGAAACACCATATATTTT.

The gene calls are TRBV4-1 and TRBJ1-1; 8 nucleotides agree with TRBD1. V gave up 1 base and J gave up 7 bases; unmatched junction bases: 5. CDR3 length equals 14 residues. Per the germline V gene, CDR1 is MGHRA and CDR2 is YSYEKL. CDR3 sequence reads: CASSQADRANEAFF. The CDR3 DNA sequence: TGCGCCAGCAGCCAAGCGGACAGGGCTAATGAAGCTTTCTTT.

The V and J genes are TRBV28 and TRBJ1-2; no firm D call. Trimming left V 6 bases short and J 8 bases short, with 13 bases between. Germline V gene sequence: CDR1 MDHEN, CDR2 SYDVKM. The CDR3 loop spans 12 amino acids. The CDR3 region has the DNA TGTGCCAGCAGCCCGAGCATGGGAGGCTACACCTTC. Translating it yields CASSPSMGGYTF.

This sequence joins TRBV5-4 and TRBJ1-2; 8 bases agree with TRBD1. After removal of 4 bases from V and 8 bases from J, the junction contained 16 bases not matched to a gene. Germline-derived CDR1 and CDR2 are SGHNT and YYREEE (reference sequence). The CDR3 is 16 amino acids. DNA for the CDR3: TGTGCCAGCAGCCCCGGGACAGGTGTAAGATTTAGGGGCTACACCTTC. Its protein product is CASSPGTGVRFRGYTF.

The chain employs TRBV5-1 and TRBJ1-1; TRBD1 aligns across 7 bases. Germline-derived CDR1 and CDR2 are SGHRS and YFSETQ. Losses at the gene ends were 4 bases for V and 2 bases for J; bases not matched to a gene: 5. This CDR3 is built from 14 residues. The CDR3 here is CASSRGTANTEAFF. CDR3 DNA sequence: TGCGCCAGCAGCCGTGGGACAGCTAACACTGAAGCTTTCTTT.

The chain combines TRBV7-2 with TRBJ1-2; D is unresolved. V lost 1 base, J lost 8 bases, and 14 bases lay in between. Germline CDR1 SGHTA, CDR2 FQGNSA. CDR3 size: 14 residues. CDR3 sequence (DNA): TGTGCCAGCAGCTTAGATACAGTACCCACGGGCTACACCTTC. Amino acid sequence: CASSLDTVPTGYTF.

In nucleotides, the CDR3 is TGTGCCAGCAGCTTTGGACTAGCGGAATACAATGAGCAGTTCTTC. Protein: CASSFGLAEYNEQFF. The V and J genes are TRBV11-2 and TRBJ2-1, with 10 bases lining up with TRBD2. Germline V gives CDR1 SGHAT, CDR2 FQNNGV. J was trimmed by 4 bases and V by 3 bases; bases with no gene match: 3. The CDR3 spans 15 residues.

This clone was detected only once. This rearrangement joins TRBV28 to TRBJ1-1; 9 bases line up with TRBD1. The V gene's germline CDR1 is MDHEN and CDR2 SYDVKM. The CDR3 totals 14 residues. The ends lost 4 bases at V and 6 bases at J; junction bases unmatched: 6. The CDR3 reads CASSSGQGRAEAFF. The DNA of the CDR3 is TGTGCCAGCAGTTCCGGACAGGGGAGGGCTGAAGCTTTCTTT.

The chain links TRBV25-1 to TRBJ2-7, with 12 bases lining up with TRBD1. Losses at the gene ends were 7 bases for V and 6 bases for J; bases not matched to a gene: 10. Germline lookup yields CDR1 MGHDK and CDR2 SYGVNS. This CDR3 is 15 amino acids long. CDR3 residues: CASTPTGQGASEQYF. In nucleotides, the CDR3 is TGTGCCAGCACCCCCACGGGACAGGGGGCGAGCGAGCAGTACTTC.

This chain links TRBV11-2 with TRBJ1-6, with D maybe TRBD1 (5 bases). The CDR3 is 15 amino acids. V lost 1 base to trimming and J lost 9 bases, with 13 bases between them. In germline, CDR1 is SGHAT, CDR2 FQNNGV. CDR3 coding DNA: TGTGCCAGCAGCTTAGGGTCCAGGGCAGGTTCACCCCTCCACTTT. Amino acid sequence: CASSLGSRAGSPLHF.

This sequence joins TRBV5-5 and TRBJ1-3, with 11 nucleotides matching TRBD1. Looked up from germline, CDR1 is SGHKS and CDR2 is YYEKEE (reference sequence). V gave up 4 bases and J gave up 1 base; unmatched junction bases: 7. The CDR3 loop spans 17 amino acids. This chain's CDR3 is CASSLGQGAVSGNTIYF. For the CDR3, the DNA is TGTGCCAGCAGCCTTGGACAGGGGGCTGTTTCTGGAAACACCATATATTTT.

This chain joins TRBV14 and TRBJ2-5, with D perhaps given as TRBD1 or TRBD2 (6 bases each). The CDR3 spans 16 residues. V lost 0 bases and J lost 4, with 15 bases in between. Germline lookup yields CDR1 SGHDN and CDR2 FVKESK. The CDR3 loop reads CASSQEFGRGGETQYF. In DNA form, the CDR3 reads TGTGCCAGCAGCCAAGAATTTGGCAGGGGAGGAGAGACCCAGTACTTC.

This clone was seen once. This chain uses TRBV2 with TRBJ1-1, with D unclear. Germline CDR1 reads SNHLY; CDR2 reads FYNNEI. The V end was cut by 1 base, the J end by 3 bases, with 6 bases between. The CDR3 extends over 13 amino acids. The CDR3 protein is CASSEDRYTEAFF. CDR3 bases: TGTGCCAGCAGTGAAGATCGGTACACTGAAGCTTTCTTT.

CDR3 DNA sequence: TGCGCCAGCAGGAACACTCCAGATACGCAGTATTTT. Translation: CASRNTPDTQYF. This chain links TRBV10-2 with TRBJ2-3; D is ambiguous. Germline loops: CDR1 WSHSY, CDR2 SAAADI. The CDR3 sequence is 12 residues long. V gave up 6 bases and J gave up 4 bases, with 8 bases separating them.

This chain joins TRBV6-5 and TRBJ2-3; 7 bases line up with TRBD1. This CDR3 has 14 residues. Germline CDR1 reads MNHEY; CDR2 reads SVGAGI. J gave up 1 base and V 2 bases, and 0 bases lay outside the gene matches. The CDR3 bases are TGTGCCAGCAGTTACGACAGGGGCACAGATACGCAGTATTTT. It specifies CASSYDRGTDTQYF.

This chain connects TRBV5-1 to TRBJ1-1; D gene ambiguous. V lost 3 bases, J lost 7 bases, and 10 bases lay in between. Germline CDR1 SGHRS, CDR2 YFSETQ. This CDR3 is 12 amino acids long. Here the CDR3 reads CASSYDKGEAFF. The DNA of the CDR3 is TGCGCCAGCAGCTACGACAAGGGTGAAGCTTTCTTT.

CDR3 sequence (DNA): TGTGCCAGCAGTTACTCGGACAGGGAATACGAGCAGTACTTC. Protein: CASSYSDREYEQYF. This chain joins TRBV6-5 and TRBJ2-7, with TRBD1 matching 8 bases. Looked up from germline, CDR1 is MNHEY and CDR2 is SVGAGI. The CDR3 has 14 amino acids. The V segment lost 0 bases and the J segment 4 bases; nucleotides outside the gene matches: 2.

J is TRBJ1-1 and V is TRBV5-8; no definite D call. Germline-derived CDR1 and CDR2 are SGHTS and YDEGEE. Trimming took 5 bases from V and 3 from J, leaving 5 bases between them. The CDR3 extends over 11 amino acids. CDR3 sequence: CASSQYTEAFF. The CDR3 DNA follows: TGTGCCAGCAGTCAGTACACTGAAGCTTTCTTT.

V and J are TRBV28 and TRBJ2-3; the D call may be TRBD1 or TRBD2 (5 bases each). V was trimmed by 1 base and J by 6 bases, leaving 14 bases between them. The CDR3 totals 15 residues. Germline V gene lookup returns CDR1 MDHEN and CDR2 SYDVKM. The CDR3 DNA follows: TGTGCCAGCAGTTTATTGGGACGATCTCCGGATACGCAGTATTTT. It encodes CASSLLGRSPDTQYF.

The chain recombines TRBV9 with TRBJ2-7; TRBD2 aligns across 13 bases. CDR1 and CDR2 from the germline V gene are SGDLS and YYNGEE. The J segment lost 1 base and the V segment lost 3 bases, leaving 7 bases of the junction unmatched. This CDR3 comprises 17 residues. CDR3 loop: CASSEGLAGTVSYEQYF. In DNA form, the CDR3 reads TGTGCCAGCAGCGAGGGACTAGCGGGAACCGTTTCCTACGAGCAGTACTTC.

The V call is TRBV28, the J call TRBJ2-7; D unresolved. The CDR3 sequence is 14 residues long. Germline V lookup: CDR1 MDHEN, CDR2 SYDVKM. Trimming shortened V by 7 bases and J by 3 bases, and 16 bases separated the two germline ends. CDR3 sequence: CASIGWNPGYEQYF. The CDR3 region has the DNA TGTGCCAGCATCGGCTGGAATCCGGGCTACGAGCAGTACTTC.

The J gene is TRBJ1-1, the V gene TRBV4-1; D call uncertain. Per the germline V gene, CDR1 is MGHRA and CDR2 is YSYEKL. Trimming removed 0 bases at V and 6 bases at J, with 20 bases between. This CDR3 is built from 17 residues. The CDR3 region has the DNA TGCGCCAGCAGCCAAGAAAAGGTAGACACGGGAGGGCCTGAAGCTTTCTTT. Protein sequence: CASSQEKVDTGGPEAFF.

This rearrangement joins TRBV5-1 to TRBJ2-1; D might be TRBD1 (7 bases). The V end was cut by 4 bases, the J end by 6 bases, with 17 bases between. Per germline, CDR1 SGHRS and CDR2 YFSETQ. The CDR3 extends over 15 amino acids. The CDR3 protein is CASSPEGTAGNEQFF. CDR3 bases: TGCGCCAGCAGCCCCGAAGGGACAGCGGGCAATGAGCAGTTCTTC.

The chain has TRBV6-5 and TRBJ2-7; weak D call: TRBD2 (5 bases). The germline V and J ends were trimmed by 5 bases and 2 bases, with 16 bases remaining between them. Germline lookup yields CDR1 MNHEY and CDR2 SVGAGI. The length of the CDR3 is 15 residues. CDR3 sequence reads: CASSQRTRLPYEQYF. CDR3 nucleotide sequence: TGTGCCAGCAGTCAAAGAACTAGGCTTCCCTACGAGCAGTACTTC.